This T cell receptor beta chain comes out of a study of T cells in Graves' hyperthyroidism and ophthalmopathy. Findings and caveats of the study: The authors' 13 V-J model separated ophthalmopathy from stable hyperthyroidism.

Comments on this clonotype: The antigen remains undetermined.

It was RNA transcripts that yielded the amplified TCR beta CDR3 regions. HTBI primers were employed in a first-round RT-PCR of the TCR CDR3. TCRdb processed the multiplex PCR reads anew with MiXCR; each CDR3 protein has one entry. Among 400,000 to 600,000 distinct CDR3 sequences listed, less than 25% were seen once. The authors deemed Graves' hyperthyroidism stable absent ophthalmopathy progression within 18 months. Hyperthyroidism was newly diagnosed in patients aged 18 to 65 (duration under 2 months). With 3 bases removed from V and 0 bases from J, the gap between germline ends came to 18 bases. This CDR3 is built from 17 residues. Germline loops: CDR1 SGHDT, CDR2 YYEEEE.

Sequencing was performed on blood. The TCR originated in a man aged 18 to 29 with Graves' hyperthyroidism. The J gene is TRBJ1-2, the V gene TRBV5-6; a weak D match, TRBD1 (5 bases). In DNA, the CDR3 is TGTGCCAGCAGCTCAGCAGGGCCCCTGACTTCTAACTATGGCTACACCTTC. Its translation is CASSSAGPLTSNYGYTF. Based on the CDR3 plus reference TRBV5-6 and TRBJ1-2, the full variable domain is DAGVTQSPTHLIKTRGQQVTLRCSPKSGHDTVSWYQQALGQGPQFIFQYYEEEERQRGNFPDRFSGHQFPNYSSELNVNALLLGDSALYLCASSSAGPLTSNYGYTFGSGTRLTVV.